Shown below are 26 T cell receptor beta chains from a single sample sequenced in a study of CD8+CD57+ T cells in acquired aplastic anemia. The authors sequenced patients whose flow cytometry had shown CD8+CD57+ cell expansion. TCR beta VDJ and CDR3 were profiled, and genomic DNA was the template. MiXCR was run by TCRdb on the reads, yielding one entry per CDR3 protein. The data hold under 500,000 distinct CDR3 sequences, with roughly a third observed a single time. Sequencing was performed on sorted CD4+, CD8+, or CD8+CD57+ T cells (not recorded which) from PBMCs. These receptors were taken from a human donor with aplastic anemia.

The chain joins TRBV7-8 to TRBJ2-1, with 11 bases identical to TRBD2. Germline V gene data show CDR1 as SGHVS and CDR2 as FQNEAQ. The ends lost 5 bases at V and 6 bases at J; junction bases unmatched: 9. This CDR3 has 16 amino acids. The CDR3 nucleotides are TGTGCCAGCAGCCGCGCACTAGCGGGAGTGTTCAATGAGCAGTTCTTC. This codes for CASSRALAGVFNEQFF.

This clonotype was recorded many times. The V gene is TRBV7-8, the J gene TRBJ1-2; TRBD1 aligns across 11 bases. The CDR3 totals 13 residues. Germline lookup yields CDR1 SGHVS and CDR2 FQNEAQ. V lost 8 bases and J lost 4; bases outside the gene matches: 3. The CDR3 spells CASRDRGTYGYTF. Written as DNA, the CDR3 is TGTGCCAGCCGGGACAGGGGGACCTATGGCTACACCTTC.

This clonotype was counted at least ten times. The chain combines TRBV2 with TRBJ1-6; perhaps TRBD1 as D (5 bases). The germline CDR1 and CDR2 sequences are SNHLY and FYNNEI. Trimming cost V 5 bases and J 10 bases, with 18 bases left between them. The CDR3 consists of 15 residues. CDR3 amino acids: CASSNRDPRTSPLHF. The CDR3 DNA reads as TGTGCCAGCAGTAACCGGGACCCCAGGACCTCACCCCTCCACTTT. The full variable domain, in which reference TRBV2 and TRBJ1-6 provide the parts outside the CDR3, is EPEVTQTPSHQVTQMGQEVILRCVPISNHLYFYWYRQILGQKVEFLVSFYNNEISEKSEIFDDQFSVERPDGSNFTLKIRSTKLEDSAMYFCASSNRDPRTSPLHFGNGTRLTVT.

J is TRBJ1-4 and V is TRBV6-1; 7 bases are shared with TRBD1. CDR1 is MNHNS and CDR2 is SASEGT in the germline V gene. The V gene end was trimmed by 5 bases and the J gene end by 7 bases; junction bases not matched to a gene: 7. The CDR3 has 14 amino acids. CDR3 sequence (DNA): TGTGCCAGCAGTACGGGACAGAACCTTGAAAAACTGTTTTTT. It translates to CASSTGQNLEKLFF.

This CDR3 reads CASTDRVSYEQYF. CDR3 nucleotide sequence: TGTGCCAGCACGGACAGGGTGTCCTACGAGCAGTACTTC. The chain is built from TRBV27 and TRBJ2-7, with 8 bases that match TRBD1. The junction had 3 bases not matched to a gene; V was cut back by 7 bases and J by 1 base. Germline V lookup: CDR1 MNHEY, CDR2 SMNVEV (reference sequence). The CDR3 covers 13 residues.

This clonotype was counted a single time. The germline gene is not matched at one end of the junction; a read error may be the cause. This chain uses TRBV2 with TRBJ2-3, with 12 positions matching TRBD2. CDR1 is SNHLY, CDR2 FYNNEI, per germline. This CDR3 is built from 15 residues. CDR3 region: CAGSGTSGSTDTQYF. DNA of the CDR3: TGTGCCGGCAGTGGGACTAGCGGGAGCACAGATACGCAGTATTTT.

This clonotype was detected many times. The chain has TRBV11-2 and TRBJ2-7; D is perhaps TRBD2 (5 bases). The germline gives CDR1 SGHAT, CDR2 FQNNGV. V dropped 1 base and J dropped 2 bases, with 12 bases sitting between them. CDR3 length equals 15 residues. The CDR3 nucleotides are TGTGCCAGCAGCTTAGGAGGGCAGGCCCCCTACGAGCAGTACTTC. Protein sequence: CASSLGGQAPYEQYF. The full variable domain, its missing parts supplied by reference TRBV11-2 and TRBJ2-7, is EAGVAQSPRYKIIEKRQSVAFWCNPISGHATLYWYQQILGQGPKLLIQFQNNGVVDDSQLPKDRFSAERLKGVDSTLKIQPAKLEDSAVYLCASSLGGQAPYEQYFGPGTRLTVT.

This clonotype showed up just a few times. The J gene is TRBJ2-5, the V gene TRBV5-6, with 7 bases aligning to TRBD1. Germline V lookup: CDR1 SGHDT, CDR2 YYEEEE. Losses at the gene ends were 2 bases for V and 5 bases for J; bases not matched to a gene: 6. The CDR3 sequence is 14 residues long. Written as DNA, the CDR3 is TGTGCCAGCAGCTTACAGGGGCCGCGGGAGACCCAGTACTTC. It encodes CASSLQGPRETQYF.

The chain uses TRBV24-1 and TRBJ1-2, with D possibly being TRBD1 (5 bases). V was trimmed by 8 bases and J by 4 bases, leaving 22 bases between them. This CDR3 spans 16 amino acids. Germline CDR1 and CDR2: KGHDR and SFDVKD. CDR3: CATKRSQGRDLYGYTF. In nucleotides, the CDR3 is TGTGCCACCAAAAGAAGTCAGGGAAGAGACCTCTATGGCTACACCTTC.

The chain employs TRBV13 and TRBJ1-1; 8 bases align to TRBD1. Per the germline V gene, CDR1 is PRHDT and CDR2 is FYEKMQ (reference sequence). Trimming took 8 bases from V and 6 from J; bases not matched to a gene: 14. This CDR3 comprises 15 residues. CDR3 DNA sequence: TGTGCCAGCTCACCGGTGACAGGGGATAAGGCTGAAGCTTTCTTT. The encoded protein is CASSPVTGDKAEAFF.

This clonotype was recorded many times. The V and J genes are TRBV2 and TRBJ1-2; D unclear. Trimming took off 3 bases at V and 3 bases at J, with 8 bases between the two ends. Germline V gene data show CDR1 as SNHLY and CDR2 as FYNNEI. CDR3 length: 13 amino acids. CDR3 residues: CASSDQGHYGYTF. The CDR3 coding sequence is TGTGCCAGCAGTGATCAAGGGCACTATGGCTACACCTTC.

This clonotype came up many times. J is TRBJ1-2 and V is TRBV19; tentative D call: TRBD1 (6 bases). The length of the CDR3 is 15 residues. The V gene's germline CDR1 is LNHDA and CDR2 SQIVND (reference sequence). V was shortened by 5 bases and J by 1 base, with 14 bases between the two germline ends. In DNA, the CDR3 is TGTGCCAGTAGTGTAACAGGGAGGCTTAACTATGGCTACACCTTC. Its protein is CASSVTGRLNYGYTF.

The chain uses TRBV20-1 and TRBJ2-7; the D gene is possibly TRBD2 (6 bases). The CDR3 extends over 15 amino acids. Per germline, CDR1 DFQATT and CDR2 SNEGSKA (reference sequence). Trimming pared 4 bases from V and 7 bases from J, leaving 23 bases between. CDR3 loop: CSANRLRDREWEQYF. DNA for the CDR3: TGCAGTGCTAACCGTCTCCGGGACCGGGAGTGGGAGCAGTACTTC.

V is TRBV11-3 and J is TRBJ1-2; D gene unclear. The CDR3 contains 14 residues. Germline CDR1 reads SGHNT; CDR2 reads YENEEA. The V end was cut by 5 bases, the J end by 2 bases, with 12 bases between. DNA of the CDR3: TGTGCCAGCAGCCCGTCGGTCCCAAACTATGGCTACACCTTC. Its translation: CASSPSVPNYGYTF.

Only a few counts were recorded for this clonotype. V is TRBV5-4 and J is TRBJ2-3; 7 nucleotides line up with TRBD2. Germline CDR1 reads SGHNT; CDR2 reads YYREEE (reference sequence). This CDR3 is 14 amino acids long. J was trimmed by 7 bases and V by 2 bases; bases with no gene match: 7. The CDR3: CASSLATSTNTQYF. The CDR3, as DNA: TGTGCCAGCAGCTTAGCGACTAGCACCAATACGCAGTATTTT.

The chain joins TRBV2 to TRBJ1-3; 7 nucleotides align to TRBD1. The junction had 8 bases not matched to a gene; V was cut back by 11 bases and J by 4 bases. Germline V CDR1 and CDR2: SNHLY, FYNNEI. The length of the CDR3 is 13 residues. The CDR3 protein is CAWSPDRGNTIYF. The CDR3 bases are TGTGCCTGGAGTCCGGACAGGGGAAACACCATATATTTT.

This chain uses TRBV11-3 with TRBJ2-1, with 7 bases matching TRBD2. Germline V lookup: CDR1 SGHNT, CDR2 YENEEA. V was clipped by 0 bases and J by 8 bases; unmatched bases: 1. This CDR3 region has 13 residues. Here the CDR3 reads CASSLDREDEQFF. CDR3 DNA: TGTGCCAGCAGCTTAGATCGGGAGGATGAGCAGTTCTTC.

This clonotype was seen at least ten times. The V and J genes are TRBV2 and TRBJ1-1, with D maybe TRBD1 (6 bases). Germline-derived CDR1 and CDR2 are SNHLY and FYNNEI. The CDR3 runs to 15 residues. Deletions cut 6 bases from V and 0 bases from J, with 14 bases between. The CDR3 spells CASRRDNLMNTEAFF. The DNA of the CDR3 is TGTGCCAGCAGAAGGGACAACCTCATGAACACTGAAGCTTTCTTT.

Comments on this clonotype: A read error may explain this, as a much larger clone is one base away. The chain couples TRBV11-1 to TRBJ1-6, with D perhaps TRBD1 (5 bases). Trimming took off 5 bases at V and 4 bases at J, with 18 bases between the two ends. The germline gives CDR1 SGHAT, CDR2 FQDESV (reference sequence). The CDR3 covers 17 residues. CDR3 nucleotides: TGTGCCAGCAGCCCCAGGATTGGGGCAGGATATAATTCACCCCTCCACTTT. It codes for CASSPRIGAGYNSPLHF.

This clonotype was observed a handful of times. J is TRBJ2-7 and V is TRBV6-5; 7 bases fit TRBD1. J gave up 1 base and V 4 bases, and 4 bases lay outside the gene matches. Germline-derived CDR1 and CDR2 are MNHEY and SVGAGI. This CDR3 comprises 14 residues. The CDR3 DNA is TGTGCCAGCAGTTCCTACAGGGGATCCTACGAGCAGTACTTC. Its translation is CASSSYRGSYEQYF.

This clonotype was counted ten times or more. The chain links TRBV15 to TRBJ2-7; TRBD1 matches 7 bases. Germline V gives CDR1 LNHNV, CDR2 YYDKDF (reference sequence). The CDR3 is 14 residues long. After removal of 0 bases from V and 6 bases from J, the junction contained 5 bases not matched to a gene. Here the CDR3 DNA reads TGTGCCACCAGCAGAGAGGGACAGAGTCGCGAGCAGTACTTC. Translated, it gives CATSREGQSREQYF.

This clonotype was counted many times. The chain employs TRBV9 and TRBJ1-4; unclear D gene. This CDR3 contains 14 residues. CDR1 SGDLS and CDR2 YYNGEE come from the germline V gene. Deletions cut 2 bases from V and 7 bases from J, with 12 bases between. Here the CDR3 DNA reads TGTGCCAGCAGCGTTGGTCCCGAAGGTGAAAAACTGTTTTTT. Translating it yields CASSVGPEGEKLFF.

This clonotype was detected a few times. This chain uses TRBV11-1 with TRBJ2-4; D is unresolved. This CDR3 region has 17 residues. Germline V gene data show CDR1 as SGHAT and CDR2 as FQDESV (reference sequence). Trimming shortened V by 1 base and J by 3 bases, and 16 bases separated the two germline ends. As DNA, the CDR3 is TGTGCCAGCAGCTTAGTTCGTTCCTACGATGACAAAAACATTCAGTACTTC. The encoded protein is CASSLVRSYDDKNIQYF.

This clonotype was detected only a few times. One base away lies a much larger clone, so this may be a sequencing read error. The CDR3 DNA reads as TGCAGTGCTAGCGCAGGGGGCCATGGCTACACCTTC. Its translation is CSASAGGHGYTF. The V and J genes are TRBV20-1 and TRBJ1-2, with 8 bases aligning to TRBD1. Germline V gene sequence: CDR1 DFQATT, CDR2 SNEGSKA (reference sequence). The length of the CDR3 is 12 residues. V shed 3 bases and J 6 bases; nucleotides not matched to a gene: 3.

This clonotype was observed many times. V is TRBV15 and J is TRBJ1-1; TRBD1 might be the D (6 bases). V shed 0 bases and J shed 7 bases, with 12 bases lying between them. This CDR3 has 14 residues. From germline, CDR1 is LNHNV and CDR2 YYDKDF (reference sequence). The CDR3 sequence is CATSRDRQGGEAFF. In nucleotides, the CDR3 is TGTGCCACCAGCAGAGATCGTCAAGGGGGTGAAGCTTTCTTT.

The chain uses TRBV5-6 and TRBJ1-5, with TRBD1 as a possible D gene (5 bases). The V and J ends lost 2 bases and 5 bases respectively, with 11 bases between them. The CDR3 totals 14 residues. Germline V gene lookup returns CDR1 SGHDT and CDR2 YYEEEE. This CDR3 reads CASSFGTADQPQHF. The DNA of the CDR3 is TGTGCCAGCAGCTTTGGGACCGCAGATCAGCCCCAGCATTTT.